The 24 T cell receptor beta chains presented below share a single source sample, sequenced in a study of T cells after yellow fever vaccination. MiXCR, run by TCRdb on the 5' RACE reads, gives a single entry per CDR3 protein. The table has 200,000 to 250,000 distinct CDR3 sequences, about 7.1% seen once. The sequences come from CD4+ T cells sorted from PBMCs, collected 15 days after the yellow fever booster vaccination. The source of these receptors is a man under 40 who received the YFV17D yellow fever vaccine.

Only a few counts were recorded for this clonotype. This chain connects TRBV19 to TRBJ2-2; D is unresolved. The germline V gene encodes CDR1 LNHDA and CDR2 SQIVND (reference sequence). The CDR3 spans 15 residues. V shed 10 bases and J shed 0 bases, with 15 bases lying between them. Written as DNA, the CDR3 is TGTGCCACCCAGAAGACTGCCGCGAACACCGGGGAGCTGTTTTTT. This gives the protein CATQKTAANTGELFF.

This chain connects TRBV20-1 to TRBJ2-1, with 11 bases lining up with TRBD2. The CDR3 covers 15 residues. V lost 5 bases, J lost 12 bases, and 15 bases stayed unmatched. Germline values: CDR1 DFQATT, CDR2 SNEGSKA (reference sequence). The CDR3: CSASLLAGGPGGQFF. The CDR3 DNA reads as TGCAGTGCTTCCCTTCTAGCGGGAGGACCGGGGGGGCAGTTCTTC.

This sequence joins TRBV7-2 and TRBJ2-3; 10 bases are a match to TRBD2. Germline assignment: CDR1 SGHTA and CDR2 FQGNSA. J lost 4 bases, V lost 6 bases, and 10 bases had no gene match. CDR3 length: 16 amino acids. The CDR3 region is CASRQLGGTSADTQYF. DNA for the CDR3: TGTGCCAGCAGACAGCTGGGGGGGACTAGCGCAGATACGCAGTATTTT.

The rearrangement links TRBV19 to TRBJ2-1; tentatively, D is TRBD1 (6 bases). V lost 5 bases, J lost 3 bases, and 14 bases lay in between. This CDR3 spans 15 amino acids. Per germline, CDR1 LNHDA and CDR2 SQIVND (reference sequence). The CDR3 region is CASSGWDTNYNEQFF. DNA for the CDR3: TGTGCCAGTAGTGGCTGGGACACCAACTACAATGAGCAGTTCTTC.

This clonotype was counted only a few times. The chain uses TRBV5-5 and TRBJ2-7, with 8 bases lining up with TRBD1. The V gene's germline CDR1 is SGHKS and CDR2 YYEKEE (reference sequence). Germline trimming cut 3 bases from V and 4 bases from J; bases unmatched to any gene: 9. This CDR3 has 15 amino acids. The CDR3 protein is CASSYSQGVGYEQYF. The DNA for the CDR3 is TGTGCCAGCAGCTACTCACAGGGGGTCGGATACGAGCAGTACTTC.

This clonotype appeared many times. The chain uses TRBV6-2 or TRBV6-3 and TRBJ2-7; TRBD2 agrees at 7 bases. The J segment lost 7 bases and the V segment lost 5 bases, leaving 5 bases of the junction unmatched. This CDR3 contains 12 residues. Germline values: CDR1 MNHEY, CDR2 SVGEGT. CDR3 loop: CASSRLAGEQYF. CDR3 nucleotide sequence: TGTGCCAGCAGTCGACTAGCAGGGGAGCAGTACTTC.

This clonotype turned up a few times. The chain combines TRBV4-2 with TRBJ2-3, with 10 bases lining up with TRBD1. The J segment lost 4 bases and the V segment lost 0 bases, leaving 4 bases of the junction unmatched. CDR1 is LGHNA and CDR2 is YNFKEQ in the germline V gene. The length of the CDR3 is 16 residues. The CDR3 bases are TGTGCCAGCAGCCAAGATGGGACAGGGGCCCCAGATACGCAGTATTTT. Translation: CASSQDGTGAPDTQYF.

Many counts were recorded for this clonotype. This sequence joins TRBV7-9 and TRBJ2-5, with TRBD2 matching over 7 bases. V lost 8 bases and J lost 5; bases outside the gene matches: 8. CDR3 length: 13 residues. CDR1 is SEHNR and CDR2 is FQNEAQ in the germline V gene (reference sequence). The CDR3 DNA sequence: TGTGCCAGCGGGAGGGAGGCTATCGAGACCCAGTACTTC. The encoded protein is CASGREAIETQYF.

This clonotype was seen ten or more times. The chain recombines TRBV12-3 or TRBV12-4 with TRBJ2-1; tentatively, D is TRBD1 or TRBD2 (5 bases each). The CDR3 covers 15 residues. V lost 6 bases and J lost 7, with 19 bases in between. CDR3 sequence reads: CASSRLRGLGNEQFF. CDR3 DNA sequence: TGTGCCAGCAGCCGACTGAGGGGCTTGGGTAATGAGCAGTTCTTC.

This clonotype was seen only a few times. This chain connects TRBV6-5 to TRBJ2-2; TRBD2 aligns across 10 bases. Germline CDR1 reads MNHEY; CDR2 reads SVGAGI. V lost 3 bases to trimming and J lost 4 bases; unmatched junction nucleotides: 8. CDR3 size: 17 residues. For the CDR3, the DNA is TGTGCCAGCAGTTATGGGCTAGCGGGAGCAAGCACCGGGGAGCTGTTTTTT. Amino acids: CASSYGLAGASTGELFF.

This clonotype was recorded at least ten times. The CDR3 DNA reads as TGCAGTGCTAACCGGGACAGTGGTCGCGAGCAGTACTTC. It codes for CSANRDSGREQYF. The chain is built from TRBV20-1 and TRBJ2-7; TRBD1 matches at 7 bases. V was clipped by 4 bases and J by 6 bases; unmatched bases: 9. The germline V gene has CDR1 DFQATT and CDR2 SNEGSKA (reference sequence). This CDR3 comprises 13 residues.

CDR3 residues: CASSSLRTWPEQYF. Here the CDR3 DNA reads TGTGCCAGCAGCTCCCTGAGGACCTGGCCCGAGCAGTACTTC. The rearrangement uses TRBV7-9 and TRBJ2-7; D gene unclear. V lost 4 bases to trimming and J lost 6 bases, with 16 bases between them. From germline, CDR1 is SEHNR and CDR2 FQNEAQ (reference sequence). This CDR3 region has 14 residues. The full variable domain, its missing parts supplied by reference TRBV7-9 and TRBJ2-7, is DTGVSQNPRHKITKRGQNVTFRCDPISEHNRLYWYRQTLGQGPEFLTYFQNEAQLEKSRLLSDRFSAERPKGSFSTLEIQRTEQGDSAMYLCASSSLRTWPEQYFGPGTRLTVT.

This clonotype was recorded a few times. The rearrangement links TRBV27 to TRBJ2-2; 14 bases match TRBD2. The junction had 11 bases not matched to a gene; V was cut back by 5 bases and J by 3 bases. CDR1 is MNHEY and CDR2 is SMNVEV in the germline V gene (reference sequence). This CDR3 spans 19 amino acids. As DNA, the CDR3 is TGTGCCAGCAGTCGGGGGGCCGGGACTAGCGGGGGATACACCGGGGAGCTGTTTTTT. It translates to CASSRGAGTSGGYTGELFF.

This chain joins TRBV20-1 and TRBJ1-2; D is unclear. The CDR3 spans 13 residues. Trimming took 0 bases from V and 5 from J, leaving 10 bases between them. The germline V gene has CDR1 DFQATT and CDR2 SNEGSKA (reference sequence). The CDR3 reads CSARDSTTYGYTF. In DNA, the CDR3 is TGCAGTGCTAGAGATTCAACCACTTATGGCTACACCTTC.

This clonotype came up many times. The chain uses TRBV12-3 or TRBV12-4 and TRBJ2-7; no firm D call. Trimming stripped 5 bases from V and 4 bases from J, with 6 bases between. CDR3 length: 11 residues. The CDR3 loop reads CASSKRYEQYF. The CDR3 coding sequence is TGTGCCAGCAGTAAAAGGTACGAGCAGTACTTC.

The chain combines TRBV12-3 or TRBV12-4 with TRBJ2-7, with D perhaps matching TRBD2 (6 bases). The CDR3 has 14 residues. V lost 2 bases and J 3 bases, leaving 11 bases between the germline ends. The CDR3 here is CASSLRLEGYEQYF. The CDR3 bases are TGTGCCAGCAGTTTAAGACTAGAAGGCTACGAGCAGTACTTC.

This clonotype has only a few counts. Sequence at one end of the junction differs from germline and may be a read error. The chain employs TRBV25-1 and TRBJ2-3; 8 positions match TRBD2. The CDR3 contains 16 residues. The germline gives CDR1 MGHDK, CDR2 SYGVNS. The CDR3: CASSDLGSGSRDTQYF. The CDR3 DNA sequence: TGTGCCAGCAGTGATCTAGGGAGCGGGAGCAGAGATACGCAGTATTTT.

This clonotype was recorded many times. The chain combines TRBV15 with TRBJ2-5; possible D gene TRBD2, 5 bases. Trimming removed 5 bases from V and 7 bases from J, with 11 bases in between. CDR3 length: 12 residues. CDR1 and CDR2 from the germline V gene are LNHNV and YYDKDF (reference sequence). In DNA, the CDR3 is TGTGCCACCAGCTCCTCGGGGAGGACCCAGTACTTC. This sequence encodes CATSSSGRTQYF.

This clonotype appeared many times. The CDR3 loop reads CASSYRGSSYEQYF. CDR3 DNA sequence: TGTGCCAGCAGTTACCGGGGTTCGTCCTACGAGCAGTACTTC. The chain combines TRBV6-2 or TRBV6-3 with TRBJ2-7, with a tentative D call TRBD2 (5 bases). The CDR3 sequence is 14 residues long. The germline gives CDR1 MNHEY, CDR2 SVGEGT. The germline V and J ends were trimmed by 2 bases and 1 base, with 9 bases remaining between them.

As for this clonotype: Relative to the germline gene, one junction end is altered; a read error may explain this. The V call is TRBV18, the J call TRBJ2-5; tentatively, D is TRBD1 or TRBD2 (6 bases each). Germline V gene data show CDR1 as KGHSH and CDR2 as LQKENI. The CDR3 spans 16 residues. This chain's CDR3 is CASSPPNREAQDTQYF. The CDR3 nucleotides read TGTGCCAGCTCACCACCCAACAGGGAGGCTCAAGATACCCAGTACTTC.

The J gene is TRBJ2-5, the V gene TRBV10-1, with D possibly TRBD2 on 5 matching bases. CDR3 length: 14 residues. The ends were cut back, 3 bases at V and 5 bases at J, with 13 bases in the middle. The germline CDR1 and CDR2 sequences are WNHNN and SYGVQD (reference sequence). CDR3 DNA sequence: TGCGCCAGCAGTGAAGAAGGGAGTATGGAGACCCAGTACTTC. This encodes CASSEEGSMETQYF.

The chain links TRBV6-5 to TRBJ1-2, with unresolved D. Germline lookup yields CDR1 MNHEY and CDR2 SVGAGI. Deletions cut 5 bases from V and 2 bases from J, with 15 bases between. The CDR3 has 15 residues. DNA for the CDR3: TGTGCCAGCAGTCCCCTTGGACGGTTAAACTATGGCTACACCTTC. This translates into CASSPLGRLNYGYTF.

This clonotype was seen at least ten times. J is TRBJ2-7 and V is TRBV7-2; TRBD2 matches at 11 bases. The germline gives CDR1 SGHTA, CDR2 FQGNSA. This CDR3 has 14 residues. V was pared by 2 bases and J by 7 bases, with 4 bases of the junction left unmatched. The CDR3 sequence: CASSLLAGGREQYF. The CDR3 DNA reads as TGTGCCAGCAGCTTACTAGCGGGAGGTCGGGAGCAGTACTTC.

Only a few counts were recorded for this clonotype. This rearrangement joins TRBV10-3 to TRBJ2-5; 10 positions agree with TRBD1. Germline V gives CDR1 ENHRY, CDR2 SYGVKD. This CDR3 is 14 amino acids long. The trim removed 6 bases at V and 5 bases at J, leaving 6 bases unmatched. The CDR3 DNA is TGTGCCATCAGCCGGGACAGGGGAGGTGAGACCCAGTACTTC. Protein product: CAISRDRGGETQYF.